The source of this T cell receptor (beta chain) is a study of a mutant IDH1 vaccine in newly diagnosed glioma. TCRdb's copy holds only in-frame clones and misses some; the assay was immunoSEQ multiplex PCR. The sample has 85,000 to 100,000 clones; about 90% are singletons. The time point: baseline, week 1 (first vaccination visit). Treatment indicated: pre-vaccination baseline after standard-of-care therapy. The ends were cut back, 6 bases at V and 6 bases at J, with 21 bases in the middle. The germline V gene encodes CDR1 SGHTA and CDR2 FQGTGA. The CDR3 is 15 amino acids. The J gene is TRBJ2-7, the V gene TRBV7-3; D possibly corresponds to TRBD1 (5 bases). Specimen: PBMCs, collected from a glioma patient treated with radiotherapy, temozolomide or both. The receptor's source is a woman aged 45 to 65 with glioma. As DNA, the CDR3 is TGTGCCAGCAGTCCCGGGCCGGGCAGGGATCTCGAGCAGTACTTC. Protein product: CASSPGPGRDLEQYF.